In its sample, the clone carrying this T cell receptor (beta chain) was seen a few times. Its antigen is currently unknown. Trimming removed 2 bases from V and 5 bases from J, with 5 bases in between. Germline lookup yields CDR1 SGHDT and CDR2 YYEEEE. CDR3 length: 12 amino acids. The data were obtained in a study of high-grade serous ovarian cancer treatment subgroups. Overall study: On average, approximately 15,000 reads and 6,500 to 8,000 unique TCR beta rearrangements were obtained per sample. Findings and limits, study-wide: Only CDR3 was analyzed; CDR1 and CDR2 were not. Different patients shared almost no repertoire; same-patient tumors shared about 0.095 to 0.85. Clonal relatedness tracked neoantigen level, and by trend copy number and mutation load.

Data came from immunoSEQ multiplex PCR; TCRdb stores just in-frame clones and leaves some out. The sample contains about 12,000 clones, around 90% of which appear only once. Tumor samples were taken before definitive surgery or chemotherapy. The source of this sequence is a human donor with high-grade serous ovarian cancer. The specimen was tumor tissue. The genes are TRBV5-6 and TRBJ1-5, with D unresolved. CDR3 sequence: CASSLTDQPQHF. The CDR3 DNA reads TGTGCCAGCAGCTTAACGGATCAGCCCCAGCATTTT.